This TCR beta chain was identified during a study of cytomegalovirus exposure and HLA in healthy donors. Germline V gene sequence: CDR1 MGHDK, CDR2 SYGVNS. V shed 4 bases, J shed 6 bases, and the junction held 1 base outside the gene matches. This CDR3 contains 14 residues. 60 Vbeta and 13 Jbeta primers were used in PCR. TCRdb's table, derived via immunoSEQ multiplex PCR, lists solely in-frame clones and lacks some. Here the sample spans 150,000 to 200,000 clones, roughly 79% being singletons. This clone turned up a few times. J is TRBJ1-4 and V is TRBV25-1, with 11 bases that match TRBD1. Sequenced sample: PBMCs. The source of this sequence is a woman between 25 and 40 years old in good health and CMV-seropositive. The chain's CDR3 is CASSGTGGYEKLFF. The CDR3 coding sequence is TGTGCCAGCAGTGGGACAGGGGGCTATGAAAAACTGTTTTTT.